Below are 22 T cell receptor beta chains sequenced from a single sample in a study of control samples from healthy donors and cancer patients. Libraries were prepared by immunoSEQ multiplex PCR; TCRdb keeps only in-frame clonotypes and omits some of them. Among about 59,000 clones, more than 85% were seen once, and the ten largest hold about 1.7%. Sequencing used PBMCs. These receptor sequences come from a man aged 40-49 years with colorectal cancer.

This chain connects TRBV13 to TRBJ1-1, with 8 bases aligning to TRBD1. CDR1 and CDR2 from the germline V gene are PRHDT and FYEKMQ (reference sequence). This CDR3 is built from 14 residues. Trimming removed 4 bases from V and 6 bases from J; junction bases left unmatched: 7. CDR3 in DNA: TGTGCCAGCAGCTCACGGACAGGGCGGTCTGAAGCTTTCTTT. Encoded protein: CASSSRTGRSEAFF.

In its sample, this clone was seen once. The chain recombines TRBV5-5 with TRBJ2-7, with D unresolved. The CDR3 has 16 residues. Trimming left V 4 bases short and J 4 bases short, with 21 bases between. Germline V lookup: CDR1 SGHKS, CDR2 YYEKEE (reference sequence). The CDR3 sequence: CASSPSWGKGAYEQYF. The DNA of the CDR3 is TGTGCCAGCAGCCCCTCCTGGGGTAAAGGAGCTTACGAGCAGTACTTC.

This chain uses TRBV5-4 with TRBJ1-1, with 7 bases that match TRBD1. With V trimmed by 4 bases and J by 2 bases, 5 bases remained unmatched. This CDR3 spans 14 amino acids. The germline gives CDR1 SGHNT, CDR2 YYREEE (reference sequence). CDR3 nucleotides: TGTGCCAGCAGCCGAGGACAGGTAAACACTGAAGCTTTCTTT. Translating gives CASSRGQVNTEAFF.

The V and J genes are TRBV19 and TRBJ1-1; D unresolved. Trimming took 2 bases from V and 1 from J, leaving 8 bases between them. The CDR3 sequence is 14 residues long. Germline V gene sequence: CDR1 LNHDA, CDR2 SQIVND (reference sequence). This chain's CDR3 is CASSIRDGNTEAFF. The CDR3 nucleotides are TGTGCCAGTAGTATACGTGACGGGAACACTGAAGCTTTCTTT.

Comment on this clone: A read error may account for a junction end that differs from germline. The chain recombines TRBV3-1 (or the pseudogene TRBV3-2) with TRBJ2-3; 7 nucleotides align to TRBD1. The CDR3 sequence is 11 residues long. Germline V lookup: CDR1 LGHDT, CDR2 YNNKEL (reference sequence). The CDR3 bases are TGTGCCAGCAGCCGTCCGGGACAGACCCTTTTT. Protein: CASSRPGQTLF.

The genes are TRBV5-6 and TRBJ2-5; TRBD2 aligns across 9 bases. CDR3 size: 15 residues. Per the germline V gene, CDR1 is SGHDT and CDR2 is YYEEEE. Unmatched junction bases numbered 5, after V lost 0 bases and J lost 5 bases. CDR3 sequence: CASSLVSGGGETQYF. The CDR3 region has the DNA TGTGCCAGCAGCTTGGTTAGCGGGGGAGGGGAGACCCAGTACTTC.

This chain links TRBV7-3 with TRBJ2-5; the D is unclear. Germline CDR1 and CDR2: SGHTA and FQGTGA. Trimming removed 1 base from V and 4 bases from J, with 10 bases in between. The CDR3 has 14 residues. The CDR3 region has the DNA TGTGCCAGCAGCTTAAATTATCAGAGAGAGACCCAGTACTTC. Its translation: CASSLNYQRETQYF.

The chain joins TRBV13 to TRBJ2-2; 10 nucleotides agree with TRBD2. V dropped 3 bases and J dropped 7; count of bases not matched to a gene: 11. From germline, CDR1 is PRHDT and CDR2 FYEKMQ (reference sequence). There are 17 residues in the CDR3. The DNA for the CDR3 is TGTGCCAGCAGCTTCCCCGAACAGCGGGGGGGCTACGGGGAGCTGTTTTTT. Amino acids: CASSFPEQRGGYGELFF.

This sequence joins TRBV7-3 and TRBJ2-7, with D possibly TRBD1 on 5 matching bases. Deletions cut 2 bases from V and 5 bases from J, with 13 bases between. The CDR3 is 14 amino acids. Germline-derived CDR1 and CDR2 are SGHTA and FQGTGA. The CDR3 bases are TGTGCCAGCAGCTTAGCAGGGATTTACAACGAGCAGTACTTC. Residues: CASSLAGIYNEQYF.

This clone was found once. This sequence joins TRBV11-2 and TRBJ2-7; possibly TRBD1 for D (5 bases). The CDR3 loop spans 12 amino acids. Per the germline V gene, CDR1 is SGHAT and CDR2 is FQNNGV. The V end lost 5 bases, the J end lost 9 bases, and 14 bases lay between the germline ends. DNA of the CDR3: TGTGCCAGCAGCGAAGGTCGTAGGGGGCAGTACTTC. Translation: CASSEGRRGQYF.

The rearrangement links TRBV7-8 to TRBJ2-6; 7 bases align to TRBD1. Germline V gene lookup returns CDR1 SGHVS and CDR2 FQNEAQ. V trimming: 1 base; J trimming: 2 bases; junction bases outside the gene matches: 2. CDR3 length equals 16 residues. CDR3 in amino acids: CASSLDGTAGANVLTF. CDR3 coding DNA: TGTGCCAGCAGCTTAGATGGGACAGCTGGGGCCAACGTCCTGACTTTC.

The rearrangement joins TRBV19 to TRBJ1-6; D is unclear. CDR3 size: 12 residues. Trimming stripped 4 bases from V and 5 bases from J, with 3 bases between. The germline V gene encodes CDR1 LNHDA and CDR2 SQIVND (reference sequence). CDR3 nucleotides: TGTGCCAGTAGTAGCGATAATTCACCCCTCCACTTT. As protein: CASSSDNSPLHF.

This chain uses TRBV2 with TRBJ2-7; D is possibly TRBD1 (6 bases). This CDR3 has 14 amino acids. Germline V lookup: CDR1 SNHLY, CDR2 FYNNEI. With 10 bases removed from V and 2 bases from J, the gap between germline ends came to 18 bases. This CDR3 reads CATRIGGATYEQYF. The DNA for the CDR3 is TGTGCCACGAGGATAGGGGGAGCAACCTACGAGCAGTACTTC. The complete variable domain, with remaining parts taken from reference TRBV2 and TRBJ2-7, reads EPEVTQTPSHQVTQMGQEVILRCVPISNHLYFYWYRQILGQKVEFLVSFYNNEISEKSEIFDDQFSVERPDGSNFTLKIRSTKLEDSAMYFCATRIGGATYEQYFGPGTRLTVT.

The chain joins TRBV30 to TRBJ2-3, with 7 bases identical to TRBD1. This CDR3 contains 13 residues. The germline CDR1 and CDR2 sequences are GTSNPN and SVGIG (reference sequence). V dropped 0 bases and J dropped 4; count of bases not matched to a gene: 1. The CDR3 sequence is CAWSVQGADTQYF. Written as DNA, the CDR3 is TGTGCCTGGAGTGTCCAGGGGGCAGATACGCAGTATTTT.

The chain recombines TRBV29-1 with TRBJ2-7; D might be TRBD1 (5 bases). Germline V gives CDR1 SQVTM, CDR2 ANQGSEA. The CDR3 runs to 15 residues. With 3 bases removed from V and 3 bases from J, the gap between germline ends came to 18 bases. In DNA, the CDR3 is TGCAGCGTTGAGTCTCGGACACTTAATAACTACGAGCAGTACTTC. Translating gives CSVESRTLNNYEQYF.

V and J are TRBV18 and TRBJ1-4; D unclear. Germline CDR1 and CDR2: KGHSH and LQKENI. V dropped 3 bases and J dropped 8 bases, with 13 bases sitting between them. The CDR3 runs to 14 residues. The CDR3 protein is CASSPNSGREKLFF. As DNA, the CDR3 is TGTGCCAGCTCACCGAACTCCGGGAGGGAAAAACTGTTTTTT.

The V call is TRBV15, the J call TRBJ2-5; 16 bases are a match to TRBD2. Germline trimming cut 0 bases from V and 7 bases from J; bases unmatched to any gene: 14. The CDR3 runs 20 residues. Looked up from germline, CDR1 is LNHNV and CDR2 is YYDKDF (reference sequence). This CDR3 is CATSRDLGGTSGGALVTQYF. The CDR3, as DNA: TGTGCCACCAGCAGAGATCTAGGAGGGACTAGCGGGGGGGCCCTAGTGACCCAGTACTTC. The full variable domain, with the rest looked up from reference TRBV15 and TRBJ2-5, is DAMVIQNPRYQVTQFGKPVTLSCSQTLNHNVMYWYQQKSSQAPKLLFHYYDKDFNNEADTPDNFQSRRPNTSFCFLDIRSPGLGDTAMYLCATSRDLGGTSGGALVTQYFGPGTRLLVL.

V and J are TRBV10-2 and TRBJ1-5; D is ambiguous. CDR3 size: 15 residues. V was pared by 0 bases and J by 0 bases, with 6 bases between. Germline CDR1 is WSHSY and CDR2 is SAAADI. CDR3 sequence: CASSESTLSNQPQHF. The CDR3, as DNA: TGCGCCAGCAGTGAGTCGACACTTAGCAATCAGCCCCAGCATTTT.

This chain joins TRBV13 and TRBJ1-4; 7 nucleotides agree with TRBD1. CDR1 PRHDT and CDR2 FYEKMQ come from the germline V gene (reference sequence). Trimming cost V 1 base and J 9 bases; bases outside gene matches: 8. The CDR3 extends over 15 amino acids. CDR3 sequence (DNA): TGTGCCAGCAGCTTAGTGAGGGGGCGAGAGAAAAAACTGTTTTTT. It specifies CASSLVRGREKKLFF.

The gene calls are TRBV7-7 and TRBJ2-5; D gene unclear. This CDR3 spans 15 amino acids. Trimming stripped 1 base from V and 3 bases from J, with 12 bases between. Per germline, CDR1 SSHAT and CDR2 FNYEAQ (reference sequence). DNA of the CDR3: TGTGCCAGCAGCTTAGGTCTTACAGAGAAAGAGACCCAGTACTTC. Residues: CASSLGLTEKETQYF.

This clone was seen only once. The chain employs TRBV5-6 and TRBJ2-5; no reliable D call. The V end was cut by 2 bases, the J end by 1 base, with 0 bases between. Germline loops: CDR1 SGHDT, CDR2 YYEEEE. This CDR3 spans 11 amino acids. CDR3 region: CASSFQETQYF. DNA of the CDR3: TGTGCCAGCAGCTTCCAAGAGACCCAGTACTTC. The full variable domain, completed using reference TRBV5-6 and TRBJ2-5, is DAGVTQSPTHLIKTRGQQVTLRCSPKSGHDTVSWYQQALGQGPQFIFQYYEEEERQRGNFPDRFSGHQFPNYSSELNVNALLLGDSALYLCASSFQETQYFGPGTRLLVL.

The table lists this clone with a count of one. The V gene is TRBV7-9, the J gene TRBJ1-3, with 8 bases lining up with TRBD1. With 4 bases clipped from V and 0 bases from J, the junction kept 8 bases outside the gene matches. This CDR3 is 17 amino acids long. Germline CDR1 and CDR2: SEHNR and FQNEAQ (reference sequence). The CDR3 protein is CASSYYGQGLSGNTIYF. The CDR3 DNA reads as TGTGCCAGCAGCTACTACGGACAGGGCCTCTCTGGAAACACCATATATTTT.